This TCR beta chain was observed in a study of T cells in Graves' hyperthyroidism and ophthalmopathy. Study-level background: Peripheral blood was drawn at first diagnosis, prior to all treatment.

Worth noting for this clonotype: Antigen unknown.

Per germline, CDR1 SGHTA and CDR2 FQGNSA. Unmatched junction bases numbered 5, after V lost 4 bases and J lost 6 bases. The CDR3 length is 15 residues. Regions amplified from RNA transcripts were the TCR beta CDR3 regions. The study used the HTBI primer set for a first-round RT-PCR of the TCR CDR3. MiXCR, run by TCRdb on the multiplex PCR reads, gives a single entry per CDR3 protein. The data hold about 180,000 distinct CDR3 sequences, with about a sixth observed a single time. From approximately 9.1 ml of fresh peripheral blood, PBMCs were isolated. Findings and limits, study-wide: Ophthalmopathy prediction by the model preceded onset by a median about 6 months.

The chain joins TRBV7-2 to TRBJ2-1, with 11 bases lining up with TRBD2. Sequenced sample: blood. The TCR was taken from a woman in her forties or fifties with Graves' hyperthyroidism. CDR3 region: CASSSAGTSGNEQFF. The CDR3 DNA reads as TGTGCCAGCAGCTCGGCCGGGACTAGCGGCAATGAGCAGTTCTTC.